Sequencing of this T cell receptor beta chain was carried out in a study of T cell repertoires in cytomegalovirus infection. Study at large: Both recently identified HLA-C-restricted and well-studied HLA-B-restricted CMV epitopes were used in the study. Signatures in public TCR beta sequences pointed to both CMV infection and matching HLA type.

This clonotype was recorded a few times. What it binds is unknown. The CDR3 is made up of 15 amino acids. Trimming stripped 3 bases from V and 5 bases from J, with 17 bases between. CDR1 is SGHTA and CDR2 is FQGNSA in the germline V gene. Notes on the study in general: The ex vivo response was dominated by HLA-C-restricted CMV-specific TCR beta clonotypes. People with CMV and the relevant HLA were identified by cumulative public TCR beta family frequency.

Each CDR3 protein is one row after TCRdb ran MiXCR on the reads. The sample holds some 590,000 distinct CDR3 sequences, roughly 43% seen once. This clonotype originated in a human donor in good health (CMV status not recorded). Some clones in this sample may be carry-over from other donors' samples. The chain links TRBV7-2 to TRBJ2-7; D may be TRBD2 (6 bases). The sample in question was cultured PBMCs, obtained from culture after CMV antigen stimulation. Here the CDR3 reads CASSFGGTGAHEQYF. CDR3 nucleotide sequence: TGTGCCAGCAGCTTCGGGGGAACAGGTGCCCACGAGCAGTACTTC.